This entry features one TCR beta chain sequence. The target antigen is unknown. With 60 Vbeta and 13 Jbeta primers, the PCR was carried out. TCRdb keeps only in-frame clones here, not all; method: immunoSEQ multiplex PCR. This sample has about 60,000 clones; roughly 70% occur once, and the top ten carry approximately 20%. This sample was included in a study of cytomegalovirus exposure and HLA in healthy donors. General observations from the study: As a later analysis revealed, the rate of TCR association differed by HLA locus, with DRB1 most and HLA-C fewest.

J lost 6 bases, V lost 8 bases, and 2 bases had no gene match. CDR1 and CDR2 (germline): SNHLY, FYNNEI. The CDR3 has 11 amino acids. Sequencing was performed on PBMCs. This clonotype was sampled from a woman in her sixties in good health and CMV-seropositive. The chain is built from TRBV2 and TRBJ1-1, with 8 bases identical to TRBD1. The DNA of the CDR3 is TGTGCCAGCGGACAGGGATCTGAAGCTTTCTTT. Its translation is CASGQGSEAFF.